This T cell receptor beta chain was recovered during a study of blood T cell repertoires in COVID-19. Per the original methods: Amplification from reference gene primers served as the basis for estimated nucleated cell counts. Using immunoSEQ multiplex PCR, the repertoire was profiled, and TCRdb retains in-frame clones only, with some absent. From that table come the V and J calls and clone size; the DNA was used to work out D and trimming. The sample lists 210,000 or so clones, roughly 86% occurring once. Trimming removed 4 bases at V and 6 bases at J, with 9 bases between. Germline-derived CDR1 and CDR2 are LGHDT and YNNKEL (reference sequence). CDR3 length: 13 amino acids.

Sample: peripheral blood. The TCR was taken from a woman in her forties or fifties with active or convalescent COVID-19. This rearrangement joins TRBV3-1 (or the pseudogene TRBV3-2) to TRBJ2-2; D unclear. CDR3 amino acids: CASSPGRAGELFF. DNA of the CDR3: TGTGCCAGCAGCCCGGGTCGGGCCGGGGAGCTGTTTTTT.